The 32 T cell receptor beta chains in this list originate from one sample, sequenced in a study of Graves' ophthalmopathy and Graves' hyperthyroidism. The sequenced template was RNA, covering the TCR beta CDR3 region. The library came from an HTBI-primed first-round RT-PCR and a second-round multiplex PCR. TCRdb recomputed calls from the multiplex PCR reads with MiXCR, one row per CDR3 protein. The sample lists 400,000 to 450,000 distinct CDR3 sequences; over 20% were seen once. The sample comprised peripheral blood. These receptors were collected from a woman aged 18-35 years with stable Graves' hyperthyroidism.

The J gene is TRBJ2-7, the V gene TRBV2, with 7 bases identical to TRBD1. Germline CDR1 reads SNHLY; CDR2 reads FYNNEI. This CDR3 is built from 14 residues. V dropped 8 bases and J dropped 2; count of bases not matched to a gene: 9. The CDR3 DNA reads TGTGCCAGCGTTTCCCGGGACAGTACCTACGAGCAGTACTTC. Translated: CASVSRDSTYEQYF. The whole variable domain, filled in from reference TRBV2 and TRBJ2-7, reads EPEVTQTPSHQVTQMGQEVILRCVPISNHLYFYWYRQILGQKVEFLVSFYNNEISEKSEIFDDQFSVERPDGSNFTLKIRSTKLEDSAMYFCASVSRDSTYEQYFGPGTRLTVT.

Many counts were recorded for this clonotype. The chain links TRBV7-9 to TRBJ1-5; possible D gene TRBD1, 5 bases. Germline CDR1 is SEHNR and CDR2 is FQNEAQ (reference sequence). Trimming removed 1 base from V and 7 bases from J, with 8 bases in between. There are 13 residues in the CDR3. This CDR3 reads CASSLGGHQPQHF. CDR3 nucleotide sequence: TGTGCCAGCAGCTTAGGGGGCCACCAGCCCCAGCATTTT. The variable domain in full, completed from reference TRBV7-9 and TRBJ1-5, reads DTGVSQNPRHKITKRGQNVTFRCDPISEHNRLYWYRQTLGQGPEFLTYFQNEAQLEKSRLLSDRFSAERPKGSFSTLEIQRTEQGDSAMYLCASSLGGHQPQHFGDGTRLSIL.

V is TRBV20-1 and J is TRBJ2-7; the D gene is possibly TRBD1 (5 bases). The CDR3 consists of 13 residues. Germline V lookup: CDR1 DFQATT, CDR2 SNEGSKA (reference sequence). Trimming cost V 2 bases and J 3 bases, with 11 bases left between them. The DNA for the CDR3 is TGCAGTGCTAGACAGGGAAATTTCTACGAGCAGTACTTC. Its translation: CSARQGNFYEQYF.

CDR3 protein: CASSFQGSGELFF. The CDR3 coding sequence is TGTGCCAGCAGTTTCCAGGGTTCCGGGGAGCTGTTTTTT. This chain joins TRBV27 and TRBJ2-2; the D gene is possibly TRBD1 (5 bases). CDR1 MNHEY and CDR2 SMNVEV come from the germline V gene (reference sequence). This CDR3 comprises 13 residues. Trimming pared 3 bases from V and 6 bases from J, leaving 8 bases between.

The V gene is TRBV6-5, the J gene TRBJ2-7; the D gene is possibly TRBD2 (6 bases). Trimming took off 2 bases at V and 3 bases at J, with 14 bases between the two ends. Germline-derived CDR1 and CDR2 are MNHEY and SVGAGI. This CDR3 spans 15 amino acids. The CDR3 sequence: CASSYARGINYEQYF. CDR3 sequence (DNA): TGTGCCAGCAGTTACGCCCGGGGGATTAACTACGAGCAGTACTTC.

This sequence joins TRBV7-2 and TRBJ2-4, with TRBD2 identical over 9 bases. The J segment lost 0 bases and the V segment lost 4 bases, leaving 10 bases of the junction unmatched. The CDR3 has 18 residues. The V gene's germline CDR1 is SGHTA and CDR2 FQGNSA. CDR3 protein: CASSSSGAPISAKNIQYF. The CDR3 bases are TGTGCCAGCAGCTCTAGCGGGGCCCCGATCTCAGCCAAAAACATTCAGTACTTC.

This clonotype was detected ten times or more. The chain is built from TRBV11-2 and TRBJ1-6; tentatively, D is TRBD1 (5 bases). Trimming stripped 0 bases from V and 6 bases from J, with 27 bases between. This CDR3 contains 21 residues. The germline gives CDR1 SGHAT, CDR2 FQNNGV. DNA for the CDR3: TGTGCCAGCAGCTTAGAGCTCAGTCCTCGCAGGGATCGGGTTCCTAATTCACCCCTCCACTTT. Residues: CASSLELSPRRDRVPNSPLHF. The whole variable domain, remainder taken from reference TRBV11-2 and TRBJ1-6, is EAGVAQSPRYKIIEKRQSVAFWCNPISGHATLYWYQQILGQGPKLLIQFQNNGVVDDSQLPKDRFSAERLKGVDSTLKIQPAKLEDSAVYLCASSLELSPRRDRVPNSPLHFGNGTRLTVT.

This clonotype was detected only a few times. The CDR3 DNA reads as TGCAGTGCTCCCGACAGGGCGGAGACCCAGTACTTC. This encodes CSAPDRAETQYF. The V and J genes are TRBV20-1 and TRBJ2-5, with 7 nucleotides matching TRBD1. V lost 5 bases, J lost 5 bases, and 5 bases stayed unmatched. The CDR3 has 12 amino acids. Germline V gene sequence: CDR1 DFQATT, CDR2 SNEGSKA (reference sequence).

This clonotype has a count of ten or more. This chain links TRBV11-2 with TRBJ2-1, with 7 nucleotides matching TRBD2. Germline V gives CDR1 SGHAT, CDR2 FQNNGV. V dropped 6 bases and J dropped 6; count of bases not matched to a gene: 14. This CDR3 has 16 residues. CDR3 sequence: CASSELGLVGRNEQFF. The CDR3 region has the DNA TGTGCCAGCAGTGAACTCGGACTAGTTGGTCGCAATGAGCAGTTCTTC.

The rearrangement links TRBV6-1 to TRBJ1-5; D may be TRBD1 (5 bases). The germline V gene has CDR1 MNHNS and CDR2 SASEGT. Trimming removed 4 bases at V and 3 bases at J, with 19 bases between. The CDR3 totals 17 residues. In DNA form, the CDR3 reads TGTGCCAGCAGTGCGGCGGTCCAGGGCACCTTCAATCAGCCCCAGCATTTT. It codes for CASSAAVQGTFNQPQHF.

This clonotype was counted many times. The chain uses TRBV20-1 and TRBJ2-5; no clear D gene. Trimming removed 6 bases at V and 0 bases at J, with 17 bases between. The CDR3 runs 15 residues. Germline CDR1 and CDR2: DFQATT and SNEGSKA (reference sequence). Written as DNA, the CDR3 is TGCAGTGCCCCACCGGGTCTATCCAACCAAGAGACCCAGTACTTC. This sequence encodes CSAPPGLSNQETQYF.

This clonotype has just a few counts. The junction does not match germline at one end; this may be a read error. The J gene is TRBJ2-4, the V gene TRBV6-1; 8 nucleotides match TRBD1. The length of the CDR3 is 17 residues. Germline assignment: CDR1 MNHNS and CDR2 SASEGT. The CDR3 region has the DNA TGTGCCAGCAGTGAACCTAATTACAGGGGGATGGGAGACATTAAGTACTTC. This encodes CASSEPNYRGMGDIKYF.

This clonotype was observed at least ten times. The chain carries TRBV20-1 and TRBJ2-7; TRBD1 matches 11 bases. V lost 6 bases, J lost 1 base, and 8 bases stayed unmatched. Germline V CDR1 and CDR2: DFQATT, SNEGSKA (reference sequence). The CDR3 contains 15 residues. The CDR3 nucleotides are TGCAGTGCAAATCCCGGGACAGGGGGTTCCTACGAGCAGTACTTC. Its translation is CSANPGTGGSYEQYF.

This clonotype was counted ten times or more. The CDR3 is CASSYWTGFYEQYF. DNA for the CDR3: TGTGCCAGCAGTTACTGGACAGGGTTCTACGAGCAGTACTTC. The V gene is TRBV12-3 or TRBV12-4, the J gene TRBJ2-7, with TRBD1 matching over 8 bases. The CDR3 length is 14 residues. The ends lost 4 bases at V and 3 bases at J; junction bases unmatched: 5.

Only a few counts were recorded for this clonotype. The rearrangement joins TRBV11-2 to TRBJ1-1; 8 positions match TRBD1. This CDR3 has 17 amino acids. With 5 bases clipped from V and 0 bases from J, the junction kept 11 bases outside the gene matches. Per germline, CDR1 SGHAT and CDR2 FQNNGV. In DNA, the CDR3 is TGTGCCAGCAGCCCCATACAGGGGGGGGTCATGAACACTGAAGCTTTCTTT. It encodes CASSPIQGGVMNTEAFF.

This clonotype showed up just a few times. The CDR3 DNA follows: TGTGCCAGCGGCCTGTTCGGAGCGGGGGTCTCCTACGAGCAGTACTTC. Protein: CASGLFGAGVSYEQYF. V and J are TRBV3-1 and TRBJ2-7; 8 bases line up with TRBD2. J gave up 0 bases and V 8 bases, and 12 bases lay outside the gene matches. Looked up from germline, CDR1 is LGHDT and CDR2 is YNNKEL (reference sequence). There are 16 residues in the CDR3.

This chain links TRBV6-2 or TRBV6-3 with TRBJ2-2; D is ambiguous. Trimming left V 8 bases short and J 4 bases short, with 8 bases between. This CDR3 contains 12 residues. Germline values: CDR1 MNHEY, CDR2 SVGEGT. The CDR3 DNA sequence: TGTGCCAGCCAAAGAGGCACCGGGGAGCTGTTTTTT. It is translated as CASQRGTGELFF.

This clonotype was counted at least ten times. The chain couples TRBV20-1 to TRBJ2-7, with a tentative D call TRBD2 (6 bases). In germline, CDR1 is DFQATT, CDR2 SNEGSKA (reference sequence). The ends were cut back, 3 bases at V and 4 bases at J, with 13 bases in the middle. CDR3 length equals 13 residues. Here the CDR3 DNA reads TGCAGTGCTAGGCAAGGGACTTTTTACGAGCAGTACTTC. Protein product: CSARQGTFYEQYF.

This clonotype was counted only a few times. The junction differs from germline at one of its ends, possibly a read error. The chain joins TRBV12-3 or TRBV12-4 to TRBJ1-5; D gene uncertain. This CDR3 is built from 14 residues. CDR3 region: CASSLLDSNHPQHF. As DNA, the CDR3 is TGTGCCAGCAGTTTATTGGATAGCAATCACCCCCAGCATTTT.

The sample holds many counts of this clonotype. The rearrangement links TRBV27 to TRBJ1-1; D remains unclear. CDR1 MNHEY and CDR2 SMNVEV come from the germline V gene (reference sequence). The germline V and J ends were trimmed by 6 bases and 1 base, with 12 bases remaining between them. The CDR3 covers 14 residues. DNA for the CDR3: TGTGCCAGCAGACCAATGGCTTCGAACACTGAAGCTTTCTTT. Encoded protein: CASRPMASNTEAFF.

This clonotype was picked up many times. The J gene is TRBJ1-1, the V gene TRBV10-1; TRBD1 matches at 12 bases. CDR1 is WNHNN and CDR2 is SYGVQD in the germline V gene (reference sequence). The CDR3 has 19 residues. With V trimmed by 6 bases and J by 1 base, 15 bases remained unmatched. The CDR3 DNA sequence: TGCGCCAGCAGCGTCCGGGACAGGGGGCGATTACTAGGGAACACTGAAGCTTTCTTT. Translating it yields CASSVRDRGRLLGNTEAFF.

V usage is TRBV4-2 and J usage is TRBJ1-3; D is unresolved. The CDR3 covers 16 residues. The germline gives CDR1 LGHNA, CDR2 YNFKEQ. V dropped 7 bases and J dropped 0 bases, with 16 bases sitting between them. CDR3 coding DNA: TGTGCCAGCAAATTGGAGTCCGGAAACTCTGGAAACACCATATATTTT. Translating it yields CASKLESGNSGNTIYF.

The chain is built from TRBV7-2 and TRBJ1-2; D might be TRBD1 (5 bases). This CDR3 has 15 amino acids. Trimming took off 3 bases at V and 8 bases at J, with 19 bases between the two ends. CDR1 and CDR2 (germline): SGHTA, FQGNSA. CDR3 amino acids: CASSFGLRLEGGYTF. CDR3 sequence (DNA): TGTGCCAGCAGCTTCGGGCTAAGACTAGAGGGGGGCTACACCTTC. The full variable domain, with the rest looked up from reference TRBV7-2 and TRBJ1-2, is GAGVSQSPSNKVTEKGKDVELRCDPISGHTALYWYRQSLGQGLEFLIYFQGNSAPDKSGLPSDRFSAERTGGSVSTLTIQRTQQEDSAVYLCASSFGLRLEGGYTFGSGTRLTVV.

This clonotype was seen a few times. The chain has TRBV4-1 and TRBJ1-5; 9 bases align to TRBD1. The junction had 10 bases not matched to a gene; V was cut back by 4 bases and J by 6 bases. Germline CDR1 and CDR2: MGHRA and YSYEKL. The length of the CDR3 is 16 residues. CDR3 nucleotide sequence: TGCGCCAGCAGCCCTACGCAACAGGGGGCAGGTCAGCCCCAGCATTTT. Its protein product is CASSPTQQGAGQPQHF.

The chain combines TRBV6-5 with TRBJ2-4; D uncertain. Trimming took off 0 bases at V and 8 bases at J, with 17 bases between the two ends. From germline, CDR1 is MNHEY and CDR2 SVGAGI. This CDR3 region has 16 residues. In nucleotides, the CDR3 is TGTGCCAGCAGTTACTCATACGTGACGGTAACGGACATTCAGTACTTC. Its translation is CASSYSYVTVTDIQYF.

In this sample, this clonotype turned up many times. V usage is TRBV4-2 and J usage is TRBJ2-7; TRBD2 aligns across 10 bases. Trimming took 1 base from V and 4 from J; bases not matched to a gene: 4. The CDR3 is made up of 15 amino acids. Germline CDR1 reads LGHNA; CDR2 reads YNFKEQ. The CDR3 region has the DNA TGTGCCAGCAGCCAAGGGGTAGCGGGAGGTTACGAGCAGTACTTC. Translating it yields CASSQGVAGGYEQYF.

This clonotype was counted many times. As the CDR3 is not closed by the conserved phenylalanine or tryptophan, this likely results from a read error. The J gene is TRBJ1-1, the V gene TRBV11-2; D is unclear. This CDR3 region has 13 residues. Germline V gives CDR1 SGHAT, CDR2 FQNNGV. V lost 5 bases and J 11 bases, leaving 18 bases between the germline ends. The CDR3 reads CASSRTVEPLAFS. The DNA of the CDR3 is TGTGCCAGCAGCCGAACAGTCGAACCTTTGGCTTTCTCT.

This clonotype showed up many times. J is TRBJ1-5 and V is TRBV6-5, with 8 nucleotides matching TRBD1. CDR3 length: 15 amino acids. Germline V lookup: CDR1 MNHEY, CDR2 SVGAGI. Losses at the gene ends were 7 bases for V and 0 bases for J; bases not matched to a gene: 5. CDR3 DNA sequence: TGTGCCAGCACGGGACAGGAAGATAGCAATCAGCCCCAGCATTTT. Translating it yields CASTGQEDSNQPQHF.

The genes are TRBV12-3 or TRBV12-4 and TRBJ1-1, with a tentative D call TRBD1 (5 bases). This CDR3 has 11 residues. The V and J ends lost 4 bases and 13 bases respectively, with 13 bases between them. CDR3 DNA: TGTGCCAGCAGTTACGGGGGAGGATGTTTCTTT. Its protein product is CASSYGGGCFF.

This clonotype has ten or more counts. The DNA for the CDR3 is TGCAGCGTTGTTGTCCAGGCGAGCTCCTACGAGCAGTACTTC. This encodes CSVVVQASSYEQYF. The chain combines TRBV29-1 with TRBJ2-7; D remains ambiguous. In germline, CDR1 is SQVTM, CDR2 ANQGSEA. The CDR3 contains 14 residues. V was trimmed by 4 bases and J by 0 bases, leaving 13 bases between them.

Ten or more counts support this clonotype. With a much larger clone just one base away, this may be a read error. The rearrangement links TRBV25-1 to TRBJ2-7; TRBD2 matches at 8 bases. The CDR3 has 12 amino acids. J was trimmed by 6 bases and V by 4 bases; bases with no gene match: 2. Germline V gives CDR1 MGHDK, CDR2 SYGVNS. The CDR3 is CASSGTSLEQYF. The CDR3 coding sequence is TGTGCCAGCAGTGGGACTAGCCTCGAGCAGTACTTC.

In its sample, this clonotype was seen many times. V gene TRBV30 combines with J gene TRBJ1-1, with D unresolved. The germline V and J ends were trimmed by 0 bases and 3 bases, with 8 bases remaining between them. The CDR3 length is 13 residues. Looked up from germline, CDR1 is GTSNPN and CDR2 is SVGIG (reference sequence). CDR3 loop: CAWSVVGYTEAFF. The DNA for the CDR3 is TGTGCCTGGAGTGTTGTCGGGTACACTGAAGCTTTCTTT.